This entry lists 25 T cell receptor beta chains sequenced from one sample in a study of T cells in Graves' hyperthyroidism and ophthalmopathy. Amplification of TCR beta CDR3 regions was performed using RNA transcripts as template. With the HTBI primer set, the TCR CDR3 went through a first round of RT-PCR. TCRdb reanalysed the multiplex PCR reads using MiXCR and keeps one entry per CDR3 protein. The data show a few hundred thousand distinct CDR3 sequences, about 45% seen once. Material for sequencing was peripheral blood or thyroid tissue (not recorded which). All receptors derive from a young woman with Graves' hyperthyroidism.

The table lists this clonotype with a few counts. The rearrangement uses TRBV19 and TRBJ1-5; perhaps TRBD1 as D (6 bases). Per germline, CDR1 LNHDA and CDR2 SQIVND (reference sequence). The CDR3 sequence is 16 residues long. Trimming took 2 bases from V and 3 from J, leaving 14 bases between them. The CDR3 DNA sequence: TGTGCCAGTAGTATATTATCAGGGGTGCACAATCAGCCCCAGCATTTT. As protein: CASSILSGVHNQPQHF.

This clonotype was detected many times. This chain connects TRBV14 to TRBJ2-5, with a possible D match to TRBD1 (5 bases). Trimming cost V 1 base and J 5 bases, with 14 bases left between them. Germline CDR1 is SGHDN and CDR2 is FVKESK. This CDR3 is 15 amino acids long. CDR3 amino acids: CASSQVGGRAETQYF. CDR3 coding DNA: TGTGCCAGCAGCCAAGTGGGCGGCAGGGCTGAGACCCAGTACTTC.

The chain combines TRBV7-8 with TRBJ2-5, with 7 bases lining up with TRBD1. CDR3 length: 15 residues. V lost 5 bases and J lost 5; bases outside the gene matches: 11. The germline V gene has CDR1 SGHVS and CDR2 FQNEAQ. The CDR3 sequence is CASSPTGRGSETQYF. The CDR3 DNA is TGTGCCAGCAGCCCGACAGGGAGAGGTAGTGAGACCCAGTACTTC.

The chain has TRBV29-1 and TRBJ2-5, with a weak D call TRBD1 (5 bases). CDR1 and CDR2 (germline): SQVTM, ANQGSEA. This CDR3 spans 16 amino acids. V was pared by 0 bases and J by 5 bases, with 19 bases between. This chain's CDR3 is CSVEDQAGQDGETQYF. The CDR3, as DNA: TGCAGCGTTGAAGATCAGGCAGGGCAGGATGGGGAGACCCAGTACTTC.

This clonotype was seen just once. The genes are TRBV6-1 and TRBJ1-2, with 7 bases aligning to TRBD1. CDR1 is MNHNS and CDR2 is SASEGT in the germline V gene. After removal of 10 bases from V and 4 bases from J, the junction contained 9 bases not matched to a gene. The CDR3 loop spans 13 amino acids. The CDR3, as DNA: TGTGCCACGCAGGGGGAGATGAGCTATGGCTACACCTTC. This codes for CATQGEMSYGYTF.

This chain's CDR3 is CSASGRARDTQYF. For the CDR3, the DNA is TGCAGTGCTAGCGGGAGGGCGAGGGATACGCAGTATTTT. This chain joins TRBV20-1 and TRBJ2-3; TRBD2 aligns across 8 bases. Looked up from germline, CDR1 is DFQATT and CDR2 is SNEGSKA (reference sequence). The CDR3 is 13 amino acids. The junction had 5 bases not matched to a gene; V was cut back by 3 bases and J by 6 bases.

Ten or more counts support this clonotype. This chain connects TRBV10-1 to TRBJ2-7; D gene ambiguous. Looked up from germline, CDR1 is WNHNN and CDR2 is SYGVQD (reference sequence). This CDR3 is built from 13 residues. The V and J ends lost 1 base and 5 bases respectively, with 9 bases between them. Here the CDR3 reads CASSELLSHEQYF. The CDR3 bases are TGCGCCAGCAGTGAGTTGCTTTCTCACGAGCAGTACTTC.

Many counts were recorded for this clonotype. The chain has TRBV7-2 and TRBJ2-6, with D unclear. V was trimmed by 1 base and J by 0 bases, leaving 13 bases between them. Germline assignment: CDR1 SGHTA and CDR2 FQGNSA. This CDR3 is 18 amino acids long. The CDR3 reads CASSLEHRAFSGANVLTF. The CDR3 DNA reads TGTGCCAGCAGCTTAGAGCACAGAGCCTTCTCTGGGGCCAACGTCCTGACTTTC. Together with reference TRBV7-2 and TRBJ2-6, the CDR3 gives the full variable domain: GAGVSQSPSNKVTEKGKDVELRCDPISGHTALYWYRQSLGQGLEFLIYFQGNSAPDKSGLPSDRFSAERTGGSVSTLTIQRTQQEDSAVYLCASSLEHRAFSGANVLTFGAGSRLTVL.

The J gene is TRBJ2-5, the V gene TRBV20-1; TRBD1 agrees at 11 bases. Germline V lookup: CDR1 DFQATT, CDR2 SNEGSKA (reference sequence). The trim removed 1 base at V and 5 bases at J, leaving 0 bases unmatched. The CDR3 runs 13 residues. This CDR3 reads CSARGDRGETQYF. The DNA for the CDR3 is TGCAGTGCTAGAGGGGACAGGGGGGAGACCCAGTACTTC.

This clonotype was recorded only once. A much larger clone lies a single base off, so this may be a read error. As the CDR3 is not closed by the conserved phenylalanine or tryptophan, this likely results from a read error. The chain combines TRBV6-1 with TRBJ2-7; D unresolved. V was trimmed by 5 bases and J by 5 bases, leaving 13 bases between them. CDR1 MNHNS and CDR2 SASEGT come from the germline V gene. The CDR3 covers 13 residues. This CDR3 reads CASSYPLGHEQYL. DNA for the CDR3: TGTGCCAGCAGTTACCCTCTGGGCCACGAGCAGTACCTC.

This rearrangement joins TRBV2 to TRBJ2-5; D remains unclear. V was cut by 1 base and J by 11 bases, with 5 bases left in between. This CDR3 is built from 10 residues. Germline-derived CDR1 and CDR2 are SNHLY and FYNNEI. The CDR3 nucleotides are TGTGCCAGCAGTGAAGAGGGACAGTACTTC. Encoded protein: CASSEEGQYF.

This clonotype was found many times. This chain links TRBV5-1 with TRBJ1-2, with D unresolved. Trimming stripped 0 bases from V and 8 bases from J, with 14 bases between. The length of the CDR3 is 14 residues. CDR1 SGHRS and CDR2 YFSETQ come from the germline V gene. CDR3 nucleotide sequence: TGCGCCAGCAGCTTGGCTCGCGGGTTCGACGGCTACACCTTC. Translated: CASSLARGFDGYTF.

The chain recombines TRBV20-1 with TRBJ2-5; D remains ambiguous. CDR1 and CDR2 (germline): DFQATT, SNEGSKA (reference sequence). There are 14 residues in the CDR3. V shed 0 bases and J shed 4 bases, with 12 bases lying between them. The CDR3 here is CSARDVGFRETQYF. The CDR3 DNA reads as TGCAGTGCTAGAGATGTGGGGTTCCGAGAGACCCAGTACTTC.

The chain joins TRBV20-1 to TRBJ1-2, with D possibly TRBD1 on 5 matching bases. The ends were cut back, 7 bases at V and 0 bases at J, with 15 bases in the middle. This CDR3 has 14 residues. Germline CDR1 is DFQATT and CDR2 is SNEGSKA (reference sequence). The CDR3 DNA follows: TGCAGTGTTCCGGGACGGAGAGCTAACTATGGCTACACCTTC. This gives the protein CSVPGRRANYGYTF.

CDR3 coding DNA: TGCGCCAGCGGCGCCCTTGGGGGTGAAAACTATGGCTACACCTTC. This sequence encodes CASGALGGENYGYTF. The chain couples TRBV5-1 to TRBJ1-2; D is possibly TRBD1 (5 bases). Germline V gene data show CDR1 as SGHRS and CDR2 as YFSETQ. This CDR3 comprises 15 residues. Trimming stripped 7 bases from V and 2 bases from J, with 18 bases between.

The genes are TRBV25-1 and TRBJ2-7; D not certain. Trimming removed 2 bases from V and 0 bases from J, with 14 bases in between. This CDR3 is built from 16 residues. Germline CDR1 is MGHDK and CDR2 is SYGVNS. The CDR3 reads CASSEIWVVASYEQYF. The DNA for the CDR3 is TGTGCCAGCAGTGAAATTTGGGTTGTCGCCTCCTACGAGCAGTACTTC.

As for this clonotype: A junction boundary mismatches the germline segment, possibly from a read error. This chain connects TRBV10-3 to TRBJ2-7; 10 bases agree with TRBD1. This CDR3 has 16 residues. Germline loops: CDR1 ENHRY, CDR2 SYGVKD. CDR3 loop: CASSYTGTGASYEQYF. The CDR3 DNA is TGTGCCAGCAGTTATACCGGGACAGGGGCCTCCTACGAGCAGTACTTC.

J is TRBJ2-7 and V is TRBV20-1, with TRBD2 identical over 8 bases. V lost 1 base, J lost 7 bases, and 9 bases stayed unmatched. Germline V lookup: CDR1 DFQATT, CDR2 SNEGSKA (reference sequence). This CDR3 region has 14 residues. The CDR3 DNA sequence: TGCAGTGCTAGAGCCGCGGGAGGAAACAATGAGCAGTACTTC. Its translation is CSARAAGGNNEQYF.

This clonotype was seen a few times. The rearrangement uses TRBV5-1 and TRBJ2-2, with 9 bases matching TRBD2. Per the germline V gene, CDR1 is SGHRS and CDR2 is YFSETQ. CDR3 length equals 15 residues. The J segment lost 6 bases and the V segment lost 4 bases, leaving 7 bases of the junction unmatched. CDR3 in DNA: TGCGCCAGCAGCCCATTAGCGGGAGCGGCCGGGGAGCTGTTTTTT. Protein sequence: CASSPLAGAAGELFF.

The V gene is TRBV7-8, the J gene TRBJ2-2, with TRBD2 matching over 10 bases. The CDR3 runs to 16 residues. Germline CDR1 reads SGHVS; CDR2 reads FQNEAQ. The V gene end was trimmed by 4 bases and the J gene end by 2 bases; junction bases not matched to a gene: 4. The CDR3 loop is CASSSRTSGNTGELFF. CDR3 sequence (DNA): TGTGCCAGCAGCTCCCGGACTAGCGGCAACACCGGGGAGCTGTTTTTT. Complete variable domain (other parts from reference TRBV7-8 and TRBJ2-2): GAGVSQSPRYKVAKRGQDVALRCDPISGHVSLFWYQQALGQGPEFLTYFQNEAQLDKSGLPSDRFFAERPEGSVSTLKIQRTQQEDSAVYLCASSSRTSGNTGELFFGEGSRLTVL.

The chain couples TRBV7-3 to TRBJ2-7; tentatively, D is TRBD1 or TRBD2 (6 bases each). Germline V gene lookup returns CDR1 SGHTA and CDR2 FQGTGA. This CDR3 contains 12 residues. Trimming took 5 bases from V and 9 from J, leaving 14 bases between them. The CDR3 nucleotides are TGTGCCAGCAGCATTACCGGGGGCACGCAGTACTTC. The encoded protein is CASSITGGTQYF.

The V gene is TRBV9, the J gene TRBJ1-2; weak D call: TRBD1 (5 bases). V lost 3 bases to trimming and J lost 6 bases, with 15 bases between them. CDR1 is SGDLS, CDR2 YYNGEE, per germline. CDR3 length: 14 residues. The CDR3 nucleotides read TGTGCCAGCAGCGCGTATGGGGGGGTGAATGGCTACACCTTC. Amino acids: CASSAYGGVNGYTF.

This clonotype was picked up many times. The chain joins TRBV7-8 to TRBJ2-7; 11 bases map to TRBD1. From germline, CDR1 is SGHVS and CDR2 FQNEAQ. This CDR3 has 15 amino acids. V trimming: 3 bases; J trimming: 2 bases; junction bases outside the gene matches: 3. CDR3 nucleotides: TGTGCCAGCAGCTTGGGACAGGGGGGAACCTACGAGCAGTACTTC. Residues: CASSLGQGGTYEQYF.

This clonotype came up many times. J is TRBJ2-2 and V is TRBV12-3 or TRBV12-4; D is tentatively TRBD1 or TRBD2 (5 bases each). V was trimmed by 2 bases and J by 1 base, leaving 11 bases between them. CDR3 size: 16 residues. CDR3 region: CASSLQGRENTGELFF. In DNA form, the CDR3 reads TGTGCCAGCAGTTTACAGGGACGAGAGAACACCGGGGAGCTGTTTTTT.

The V and J genes are TRBV15 and TRBJ2-6; 8 bases are shared with TRBD2. The CDR3 has 14 amino acids. The V gene's germline CDR1 is LNHNV and CDR2 YYDKDF (reference sequence). Unmatched junction bases numbered 4, after V lost 5 bases and J lost 7 bases. The CDR3 DNA is TGTGCCACCAGCGACAGCGGGGGAGCCAACGTCCTGACTTTC. Encoded protein: CATSDSGGANVLTF.